This T cell receptor beta chain was captured in a study of spatial heterogeneity in lung cancer. General study points: It was found that expanded intratumoral alpha and beta TCR counts tracked tumor mutation counts.

As to time point: sample taken at primary tumor resection. CDR3 length: 16 residues. Germline values: CDR1 SGHTA, CDR2 FQGTGA. V lost 1 base to trimming and J lost 1 base, with 13 bases between them. TCRdb ran MiXCR on the 5' RACE reads and lists one entry per CDR3 protein. The sample includes 16,000 or so distinct CDR3 sequences, 5.8% of them seen just once. This clonotype has ten or more counts. Its antigen remains unidentified. This beta chain is a stray read from a library made for alpha chains; its abundance is not meaningful. This clonotype was sampled from a female donor with early-stage non-small cell lung cancer. This sequence joins TRBV7-3 and TRBJ2-5, with no clear D. This material consisted of lung tumor tissue, taken at surgery. The CDR3 DNA reads TGTGCCAGCAGCTTAATCGGACCCAGCCCCCAAGAGACCCAGTACTTC. Translating it yields CASSLIGPSPQETQYF.